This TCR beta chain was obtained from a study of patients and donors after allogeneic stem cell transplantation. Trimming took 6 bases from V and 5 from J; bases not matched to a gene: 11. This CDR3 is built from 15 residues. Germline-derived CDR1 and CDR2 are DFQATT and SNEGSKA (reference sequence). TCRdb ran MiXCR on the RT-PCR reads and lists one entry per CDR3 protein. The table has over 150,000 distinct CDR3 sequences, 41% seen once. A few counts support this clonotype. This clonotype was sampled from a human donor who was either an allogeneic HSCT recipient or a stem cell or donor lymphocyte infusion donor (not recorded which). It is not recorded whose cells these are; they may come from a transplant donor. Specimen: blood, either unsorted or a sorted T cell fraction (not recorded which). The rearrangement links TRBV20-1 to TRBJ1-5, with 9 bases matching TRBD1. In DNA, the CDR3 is TGCAGTGCCGGTGCAACAGGGGGCTGGTATCAGCCCCAGCATTTT. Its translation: CSAGATGGWYQPQHF.